The rows below give T cell receptor beta chains drawn from one sample of a study of T-cell memory formation after mild COVID-19. TCRdb recomputed calls from the 5' RACE reads with MiXCR, one row per CDR3 protein. The table shows 250,000 to 300,000 distinct CDR3 sequences, with around 16% occurring only once. Source material: PBMCs or a T cell subset sorted from them (not recorded which). These receptors were collected from a man between 18 and 35 years old who had mild COVID-19 (a few samples of this study predate the infection). Cell type and time point are not known. Both conserved end residues are trimmed from each CDR3. Clone size appears in some rows only: once, few, many, or a class for an expanded clone.

clone_size	j_call	cdr3_length	v_call	cdr3_aa
.	TRBJ2-3	13	TRBV9	ASSAQLGGTDTQY
.	TRBJ1-1	11	TRBV6-5	ASSYGAHTEAF
few	TRBJ1-2	11	TRBV6-6	ASRPGGTGGYT
.	TRBJ1-2	11	TRBV2	ASTQENHYGYT
few	TRBJ1-1	13	TRBV7-8	ASRRWWQPNTEAF
.	TRBJ1-1	14	TRBV21-1	ASSPKAGGLNTEAF
.	TRBJ1-5	10	TRBV19	ASSIRDQPQH
few	TRBJ1-6	14	TRBV4-1	ASSQEGVGDNSPLH
.	TRBJ1-4	12	TRBV12-3/TRBV12-4	ASSREGGDEKLF
few	TRBJ2-3	14	TRBV20-1	SARDLQGGGTDTQY
.	TRBJ2-7	15	TRBV12-5	ASGLERGRPGGHEQY
few	TRBJ2-3	12	TRBV12-3/TRBV12-4	ASSEDRGLGTQY
once	TRBJ2-2	12	TRBV2	AGKTGGLTGELF
.	TRBJ2-1	12	TRBV5-6	ASSLRPPIDEQF
few	TRBJ2-5	13	TRBV4-1	ASSHRSLEGETQY
few	TRBJ2-3	10	TRBV5-1	ASSLDVGTQY
.	TRBJ2-5	13	TRBV20-1	SAYHPSGGSETQY
.	TRBJ1-1	10	TRBV12-3/TRBV12-4	ASSLSGLEAF
few	TRBJ2-2	13	TRBV7-2	ASTLGLAGPGELF
once	TRBJ1-6	12	TRBV5-5	ASSLDPGNSPLH
.	TRBJ1-1	12	TRBV6-2/TRBV6-3	ASSYGPRNTEAF
few	TRBJ1-4	12	TRBV2	AFNWGPANEKLF
few	TRBJ2-5	13	TRBV7-8	ASSVMRTVEETQY
many	TRBJ2-2	13	TRBV5-4	ASSSSGGATGELF
few	TRBJ2-7	13	TRBV4-1	ASSQADGLANEQY